The 21 T cell receptor beta chains in this list originate from one sample, sequenced in a study of shared clonotypes between healthy human individuals. Cells designated naive CD8 were CD45RO-negative and were positively selected for CCR7, with terminally differentiated effector memory CD45RA+ cells excluded. Sequencing used immunoSEQ multiplex PCR; TCRdb keeps in-frame clones, though not all of them. The sample consists of approximately 1.9 million clones, just under 95% of them appearing once. Material for sequencing was naive CD8+ T cells from PBMCs. These receptors were obtained from a man younger than 35 in good health. Some clones in this sample may be carry-over from other donors' samples.

This chain joins TRBV12-5 and TRBJ2-1; no definite D call. This CDR3 has 14 amino acids. The V gene lost 1 base and the J gene lost 2 bases, with 6 bases spanning the gap. Germline CDR1 is LGHNT and CDR2 is FRNRAP. This CDR3 reads CASGLGSPYNEQFF. In DNA form, the CDR3 reads TGTGCTAGTGGTTTGGGCAGTCCCTACAATGAGCAGTTCTTC.

The chain combines TRBV28 with TRBJ2-4; possible D gene TRBD2, 7 bases. The V end was cut by 3 bases, the J end by 11 bases, with 17 bases between. Germline CDR1 and CDR2: MDHEN and SYDVKM. This CDR3 is 14 amino acids long. In DNA form, the CDR3 reads TGTGCCAGCAGTTTGACGGCGGGGGCTATATTTCAGTACTTC. Translation: CASSLTAGAIFQYF.

V usage is TRBV18 and J usage is TRBJ1-5; D unresolved. The length of the CDR3 is 14 residues. Trimming took off 6 bases at V and 0 bases at J, with 9 bases between the two ends. Germline CDR1 KGHSH, CDR2 LQKENI. CDR3 loop: CASSSSYSNQPQHF. CDR3 coding DNA: TGTGCCAGCTCCTCGAGCTATAGCAATCAGCCCCAGCATTTT. Variable domain in full (rest from reference TRBV18 and TRBJ1-5): NAGVMQNPRHLVRRRGQEARLRCSPMKGHSHVYWYRQLPEEGLKFMVYLQKENIIDESGMPKERFSAEFPKEGPSILRIQQVVRGDSAAYFCASSSSYSNQPQHFGDGTRLSIL.

The chain recombines TRBV4-3 with TRBJ2-2; D unclear. CDR3 length: 17 amino acids. V dropped 1 base and J dropped 2 bases, with 14 bases sitting between them. CDR1 is LGHNA, CDR2 YSLEER, per germline. As DNA, the CDR3 is TGCGCCAGCAGCCAAGTCATCTCAGACGAAAACACCGGGGAGCTGTTTTTT. It encodes CASSQVISDENTGELFF.

The chain links TRBV7-9 to TRBJ2-3; D perhaps matches TRBD1 (5 bases). CDR3 length: 15 amino acids. With 2 bases removed from V and 1 base from J, the gap between germline ends came to 10 bases. The germline V gene has CDR1 SEHNR and CDR2 FQNEAQ (reference sequence). CDR3 DNA: TGTGCCAGCAGCTTATGGCAGGGTGGCACAGATACGCAGTATTTT. Protein product: CASSLWQGGTDTQYF.

This chain joins TRBV9 and TRBJ1-2; a possible D gene is TRBD1 (5 bases). Per the germline V gene, CDR1 is SGDLS and CDR2 is YYNGEE. This CDR3 is 13 amino acids long. Between the trimmed V and J ends, which lost 2 bases and 4 bases, there was a span of 9 bases. The CDR3 sequence: CASSVGDFYGYTF. The DNA of the CDR3 is TGTGCCAGCAGCGTGGGGGACTTCTATGGCTACACCTTC.

This clone was found once. The chain recombines TRBV19 with TRBJ2-3, with 8 bases that match TRBD1. With 6 bases clipped from V and 2 bases from J, the junction kept 4 bases outside the gene matches. CDR3 length equals 14 residues. Germline V gene lookup returns CDR1 LNHDA and CDR2 SQIVND (reference sequence). CDR3 region: CASRTGVNTDTQYF. The CDR3 DNA sequence: TGTGCCAGTAGGACAGGGGTGAACACAGATACGCAGTATTTT.

The chain recombines TRBV15 with TRBJ2-7, with TRBD2 identical over 8 bases. Unmatched junction bases numbered 7, after V lost 0 bases and J lost 6 bases. The germline V gene encodes CDR1 LNHNV and CDR2 YYDKDF (reference sequence). The CDR3 totals 15 residues. In nucleotides, the CDR3 is TGTGCCACCAGCAGAGAGGGCGGGGGGCGCGTCGAGCAGTACTTC. Translation gives CATSREGGGRVEQYF.

The rearrangement joins TRBV7-8 to TRBJ2-1; possibly TRBD1 or TRBD2 for D (5 bases each). Germline CDR1 is SGHVS and CDR2 is FQNEAQ. The CDR3 extends over 18 amino acids. Between the trimmed V and J ends, which lost 1 base and 3 bases, there was a span of 19 bases. The CDR3 coding sequence is TGTGCCAGCAGCTTAGGACCCCGTTCGACGGGACGCTACAATGAGCAGTTCTTC. It yields the protein CASSLGPRSTGRYNEQFF.

This sequence joins TRBV18 and TRBJ2-2; 10 bases match TRBD2. Unmatched junction bases numbered 4, after V lost 0 bases and J lost 6 bases. This CDR3 spans 16 amino acids. Germline V gene lookup returns CDR1 KGHSH and CDR2 LQKENI. CDR3 DNA: TGTGCCAGCTCACCACCTAGCGGGAGGTCTTCCGGGGAGCTGTTTTTT. As protein: CASSPPSGRSSGELFF.

This chain joins TRBV29-1 and TRBJ1-1; possible D gene TRBD1, 5 bases. The V gene's germline CDR1 is SQVTM and CDR2 ANQGSEA. The CDR3 has 15 residues. V shed 4 bases and J shed 0 bases, with 15 bases lying between them. The CDR3 coding sequence is TGCAGCGTTGGGGGGGGTCATATGATGAACACTGAAGCTTTCTTT. Translation gives CSVGGGHMMNTEAFF.

The rearrangement links TRBV11-2 to TRBJ2-1, with 8 nucleotides matching TRBD2. The germline gives CDR1 SGHAT, CDR2 FQNNGV. Losses at the gene ends were 5 bases for V and 1 base for J; bases not matched to a gene: 7. The CDR3 extends over 16 amino acids. The CDR3 sequence: CASSASGSRSYNEQFF. CDR3 nucleotide sequence: TGTGCCAGCAGCGCCAGCGGGAGTAGATCCTACAATGAGCAGTTCTTC.

This clone was seen just once. V gene TRBV27 combines with J gene TRBJ2-1; D uncertain. The germline V gene has CDR1 MNHEY and CDR2 SMNVEV (reference sequence). V lost 2 bases, J lost 7 bases, and 15 bases lay in between. The CDR3 is 15 residues long. The CDR3: CASSLDGSSANEQFF. CDR3 nucleotide sequence: TGTGCCAGCAGTTTAGATGGTAGCTCAGCTAATGAGCAGTTCTTC.

J is TRBJ2-1 and V is TRBV5-4; D is perhaps TRBD2 (6 bases). In germline, CDR1 is SGHNT, CDR2 YYREEE (reference sequence). V was clipped by 4 bases and J by 3 bases, with 11 bases between them. CDR3 length equals 14 residues. The CDR3 loop reads CASSPLGGYNEQFF. CDR3 coding DNA: TGTGCCAGCAGCCCCCTCGGGGGCTACAATGAGCAGTTCTTC.

V usage is TRBV11-2 and J usage is TRBJ2-5; 8 bases match TRBD1. Looked up from germline, CDR1 is SGHAT and CDR2 is FQNNGV. The length of the CDR3 is 15 residues. After removal of 3 bases from V and 1 base from J, the junction contained 4 bases not matched to a gene. The CDR3 DNA is TGTGCCAGCAGCTTGAACAGGGGGATCCAAGAGACCCAGTACTTC. It specifies CASSLNRGIQETQYF.

The rearrangement links TRBV9 to TRBJ1-4; D unclear. From germline, CDR1 is SGDLS and CDR2 YYNGEE. The CDR3 totals 15 residues. V lost 5 bases and J 3 bases, leaving 14 bases between the germline ends. CDR3 nucleotide sequence: TGTGCCAGCAGTGCCGACGGAACTCCTAATGAAAAACTGTTTTTT. It translates to CASSADGTPNEKLFF.

Remarks on this clone: Other DNA sequences within the sample encode an identical CDR3. The chain combines TRBV6-5 with TRBJ1-2; D not resolved. This CDR3 comprises 14 residues. CDR1 is MNHEY and CDR2 is SVGAGI in the germline V gene. Trimming left V 4 bases short and J 0 bases short, with 9 bases between. The CDR3 nucleotides are TGTGCCAGCAGTTCGGACGGTCCTAACTATGGCTACACCTTC. It codes for CASSSDGPNYGYTF.

This sequence joins TRBV4-1 and TRBJ1-1; D is ambiguous. V was clipped by 4 bases and J by 1 base, with 7 bases between them. The germline CDR1 and CDR2 sequences are MGHRA and YSYEKL. There are 13 residues in the CDR3. CDR3 coding DNA: TGCGCCAGCAGCCTCAACGCGAACACTGAAGCTTTCTTT. Its translation: CASSLNANTEAFF.

The V and J genes are TRBV7-2 and TRBJ1-1, with D unclear. V lost 2 bases and J lost 3, with 10 bases in between. Germline-derived CDR1 and CDR2 are SGHTA and FQGNSA. This CDR3 is built from 14 residues. The CDR3: CASSLIIMDTEAFF. As DNA, the CDR3 is TGTGCCAGCAGCTTAATTATAATGGACACTGAAGCTTTCTTT.

The chain links TRBV2 to TRBJ2-5; D call uncertain. The CDR3 covers 13 residues. Trimming left V 6 bases short and J 2 bases short, with 10 bases between. Germline values: CDR1 SNHLY, CDR2 FYNNEI. For the CDR3, the DNA is TGTGCCAGCAGCCAGGCACGGCAAGAGACCCAGTACTTC. Encoded protein: CASSQARQETQYF.

Details on this clone: This sample includes further DNA sequences coding for the same CDR3. The chain has TRBV28 and TRBJ2-3; TRBD2 agrees at 10 bases. Germline CDR1 is MDHEN and CDR2 is SYDVKM. The CDR3 runs to 16 residues. V lost 3 bases to trimming and J lost 1 base; unmatched junction nucleotides: 4. DNA for the CDR3: TGTGCCAGCAGTTTGGGTCTAGCGGGAGGCACAGATACGCAGTATTTT. Protein: CASSLGLAGGTDTQYF.